These 20 T cell receptor beta chains originate from one sample sequenced in a study of identical twins. TCRdb re-called the 5' RACE reads through MiXCR, storing one row per CDR3 protein. The sample consists of some 1,700,000 distinct CDR3 sequences, less than 40% of them appearing once. The specimen sequenced was cord blood. All receptors derive from a newborn girl in good health.

The chain joins TRBV7-8 to TRBJ2-7; 12 bases are a match to TRBD1. The CDR3 length is 14 residues. The V gene's germline CDR1 is SGHVS and CDR2 FQNEAQ. After removal of 7 bases from V and 7 bases from J, the junction contained 8 bases not matched to a gene. This CDR3 reads CASMGQGAYNEQYF. As DNA, the CDR3 is TGTGCCAGCATGGGACAGGGGGCCTACAATGAGCAGTACTTC.

This chain joins TRBV10-3 and TRBJ2-7; the match to TRBD2 covers 14 bases. Germline CDR1 is ENHRY and CDR2 is SYGVKD. V lost 4 bases to trimming and J lost 11 bases; unmatched junction nucleotides: 7. The CDR3 has 14 residues. In DNA, the CDR3 is TGTGCCATCAGTGCCAAGGGACTAGCGGGAGTGGAGTACTTC. It yields the protein CAISAKGLAGVEYF.

The sample holds a few counts of this clonotype. This chain joins TRBV7-9 and TRBJ2-7; D is ambiguous. Germline CDR1 and CDR2: SEHNR and FQNEAQ (reference sequence). Trimming removed 2 bases at V and 5 bases at J, with 7 bases between. This CDR3 comprises 12 residues. The CDR3 DNA reads TGTGCCAGCAGCTTATCCGCAGACGAGCAGTACTTC. It encodes CASSLSADEQYF.

The V gene is TRBV29-1, the J gene TRBJ2-3; possibly TRBD2 for D (6 bases). CDR3 length: 14 amino acids. Trimming removed 8 bases from V and 2 bases from J, with 17 bases in between. CDR1 and CDR2 from the germline V gene are SQVTM and ANQGSEA. The CDR3 spells CSLGGSGPTDTQYF. The CDR3 DNA reads TGCAGCCTGGGGGGAAGCGGGCCCACAGATACGCAGTATTTT.

This clonotype occurred a few times. The chain couples TRBV29-1 to TRBJ2-2; tentatively, D is TRBD2 (5 bases). Trimming took off 5 bases at V and 0 bases at J, with 16 bases between the two ends. The CDR3 runs to 16 residues. Per germline, CDR1 SQVTM and CDR2 ANQGSEA. The CDR3 protein is CSVSPSGSANTGELFF. For the CDR3, the DNA is TGCAGCGTTAGCCCCTCGGGTAGCGCGAACACCGGGGAGCTGTTTTTT.

The chain combines TRBV20-1 with TRBJ2-4; D is perhaps TRBD1 or TRBD2 (5 bases each). Trimming took 8 bases from V and 8 from J, leaving 16 bases between them. CDR1 and CDR2 from the germline V gene are DFQATT and SNEGSKA (reference sequence). This CDR3 has 12 amino acids. CDR3 region: CSTQPGADIQYF. Written as DNA, the CDR3 is TGCAGTACCCAACCCGGGGCGGACATTCAGTACTTC.

A remark on this clonotype: An end of the junction does not agree with germline; a read error may underlie this. V is TRBV7-9 and J is TRBJ1-5; D gene ambiguous. In germline, CDR1 is SEHNR, CDR2 FQNEAQ (reference sequence). The CDR3 has 14 residues. The CDR3 coding sequence is TGTGCCAGCAGCTTAGGTGGCACTAATCGGCCCCAGCATTTT. Protein sequence: CASSLGGTNRPQHF.

This clonotype was observed a few times. The gene calls are TRBV7-8 and TRBJ2-3; 7 bases align to TRBD2. J gave up 1 base and V 4 bases, and 11 bases lay outside the gene matches. Per germline, CDR1 SGHVS and CDR2 FQNEAQ. The CDR3 contains 17 residues. This chain's CDR3 is CASSSPPTSVRTDTQYF. The CDR3 bases are TGTGCCAGCAGCTCCCCACCTACTAGCGTACGCACAGATACGCAGTATTTT.

This clonotype was recorded at least ten times. The chain uses TRBV29-1 and TRBJ2-7; D is perhaps TRBD2 (5 bases). CDR1 and CDR2 from the germline V gene are SQVTM and ANQGSEA. There are 14 residues in the CDR3. Trimming shortened V by 5 bases and J by 2 bases, and 16 bases separated the two germline ends. The chain's CDR3 is CSVRTLSAPYEQYF. For the CDR3, the DNA is TGCAGCGTTCGGACTCTCTCTGCCCCCTACGAGCAGTACTTC.

This clonotype was detected only a few times. V and J are TRBV5-8 and TRBJ2-7; maybe TRBD1 (5 bases). The CDR3 contains 16 residues. Trimming shortened V by 3 bases and J by 0 bases, and 16 bases separated the two germline ends. Germline loops: CDR1 SGHTS, CDR2 YDEGEE. The CDR3 loop reads CASSWNYRPSSYEQYF. The CDR3 DNA reads as TGTGCCAGCAGCTGGAACTACAGGCCTAGCTCCTACGAGCAGTACTTC.

This chain connects TRBV25-1 to TRBJ2-3, with D possibly TRBD2 on 6 matching bases. This CDR3 spans 15 amino acids. V was pared by 4 bases and J by 2 bases, with 13 bases between. Germline-derived CDR1 and CDR2 are MGHDK and SYGVNS. The DNA for the CDR3 is TGTGCCAGCAGTGGCCCCTCGGGAGTCACAGATACGCAGTATTTT. Translated, it gives CASSGPSGVTDTQYF. Filled out from reference TRBV25-1 and TRBJ2-3, the complete variable domain reads EADIYQTPRYLVIGTGKKITLECSQTMGHDKMYWYQQDPGMELHLIHYSYGVNSTEKGDLSSESTVSRIRTEHFPLTLESARPSHTSQYLCASSGPSGVTDTQYFGPGTRLTVL.

J is TRBJ2-3 and V is TRBV27, with 12 bases aligning to TRBD2. CDR3 length equals 16 residues. The V and J ends lost 5 bases and 5 bases, in that order; junction bases with no gene match: 8. CDR1 is MNHEY, CDR2 SMNVEV, per germline (reference sequence). The CDR3 protein is CASSKPGLAGKDTQYF. The CDR3 nucleotides are TGTGCCAGCAGTAAGCCGGGACTAGCGGGCAAAGATACGCAGTATTTT.

The rearrangement joins TRBV18 to TRBJ2-1; a weak D match, TRBD2 (6 bases). CDR1 and CDR2 (germline): KGHSH, LQKENI. Trimming cost V 4 bases and J 10 bases, with 20 bases left between them. The CDR3 runs to 15 residues. CDR3 bases: TGTGCCAGCTCACGGACTATTTTTTTTAACGTCGAGCAGTTCTTC. Amino acids: CASSRTIFFNVEQFF.

Ten or more counts support this clonotype. The chain combines TRBV2 with TRBJ1-6; TRBD1 aligns across 11 bases. V dropped 6 bases and J dropped 5; count of bases not matched to a gene: 0. The V gene's germline CDR1 is SNHLY and CDR2 FYNNEI. This CDR3 comprises 14 residues. CDR3 nucleotide sequence: TGTGCCAGCAGGGACAGGGGGCATAATTCACCCCTCCACTTT. Protein product: CASRDRGHNSPLHF.

The chain recombines TRBV10-3 with TRBJ1-6; no firm D call. This CDR3 is 16 amino acids long. Germline V gene lookup returns CDR1 ENHRY and CDR2 SYGVKD. V lost 4 bases to trimming and J lost 3 bases, with 13 bases between them. Here the CDR3 reads CAISGTAPVYNSPLHF. CDR3 in DNA: TGTGCCATCAGTGGAACAGCCCCCGTCTATAATTCACCCCTCCACTTT.

In this sample, this clonotype turned up a few times. This chain joins TRBV27 and TRBJ1-5; unclear D gene. The CDR3 length is 9 residues. The germline CDR1 and CDR2 sequences are MNHEY and SMNVEV (reference sequence). Trimming left V 11 bases short and J 11 bases short, with 10 bases between. Written as DNA, the CDR3 is TGTGCCGGCCCCGCGGCCCAGCATTTT. Amino acid sequence: CAGPAAQHF.

This rearrangement joins TRBV18 to TRBJ2-1, with D maybe TRBD1 (6 bases). V lost 3 bases to trimming and J lost 5 bases, with 11 bases between them. From germline, CDR1 is KGHSH and CDR2 LQKENI. This CDR3 contains 14 residues. The chain's CDR3 is CASSPRQVDNEQFF. The CDR3 DNA sequence: TGTGCCAGCTCACCTAGACAGGTCGACAATGAGCAGTTCTTC. Full variable domain (rest looked up from reference TRBV18 and TRBJ2-1): NAGVMQNPRHLVRRRGQEARLRCSPMKGHSHVYWYRQLPEEGLKFMVYLQKENIIDESGMPKERFSAEFPKEGPSILRIQQVVRGDSAAYFCASSPRQVDNEQFFGPGTRLTVL.

In its sample, this clonotype was seen a few times. The chain has TRBV20-1 and TRBJ2-1; D is uncertain. The CDR3 is 10 residues long. V was pared by 6 bases and J by 4 bases, with 4 bases between. Germline CDR1 DFQATT, CDR2 SNEGSKA (reference sequence). The CDR3 is CSAQYNEQFF. CDR3 DNA: TGCAGTGCACAGTACAATGAGCAGTTCTTC.

This rearrangement joins TRBV20-1 to TRBJ1-1; 7 bases align to TRBD1. This CDR3 comprises 14 residues. Germline CDR1 DFQATT, CDR2 SNEGSKA (reference sequence). The J segment lost 8 bases and the V segment lost 0 bases, leaving 9 bases of the junction unmatched. CDR3 bases: TGCAGTGCTAGAGATCCGGGCAGGGGGAACGAAGCTTTCTTT. Its translation: CSARDPGRGNEAFF.

To note about this clonotype: Possible read error: a much larger clone is one base away. V is TRBV7-2 and J is TRBJ2-5; D not resolved. This CDR3 is 15 amino acids long. The germline CDR1 and CDR2 sequences are SGHTA and FQGNSA. V shed 1 base and J shed 11 bases, with 20 bases lying between them. The CDR3 spells CASSLVELPYNEQYF. CDR3 nucleotides: TGTGCCAGCAGCTTAGTGGAACTACCTTACAATGAGCAGTACTTC.